This T cell receptor beta chain was identified in a study of T cell responses to AZD1222 COVID-19 vaccine. Clones were read by immunoSEQ multiplex PCR, and TCRdb kept only the in-frame ones, dropping some. The sample includes over 150,000 clones, 85% to 90% of them seen just once. Source: peripheral blood, taken on day 0 of AZD1222 vaccination. This TCR came from an adult in good health.

The CDR3 sequence: CASSGPSRREQYF. The CDR3 region has the DNA TGTGCCAGCAGTGGCCCCAGTCGAAGGGAGCAGTACTTC. The chain links TRBV27 to TRBJ2-7; D remains ambiguous. Germline CDR1 and CDR2: MNHEY and SMNVEV (reference sequence). This CDR3 has 13 amino acids. Trimming pared 5 bases from V and 7 bases from J, leaving 15 bases between.